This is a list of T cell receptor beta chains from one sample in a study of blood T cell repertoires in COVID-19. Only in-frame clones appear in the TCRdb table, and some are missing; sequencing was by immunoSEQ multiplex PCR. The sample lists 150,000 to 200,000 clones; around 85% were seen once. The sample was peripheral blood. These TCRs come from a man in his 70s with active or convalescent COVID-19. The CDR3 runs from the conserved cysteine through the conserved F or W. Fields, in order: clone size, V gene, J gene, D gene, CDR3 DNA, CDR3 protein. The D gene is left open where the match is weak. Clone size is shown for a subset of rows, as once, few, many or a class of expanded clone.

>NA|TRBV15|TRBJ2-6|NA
TGTGCCACCAGCAGGAGCAGGGCTGGGGCCAACGTCCTGACTTTC
CATSRSRAGANVLTF
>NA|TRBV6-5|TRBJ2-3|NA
TGTGCCAGCAGTAATAAGCGGGTGCCCACAGATACGCAGTATTTT
CASSNKRVPTDTQYF
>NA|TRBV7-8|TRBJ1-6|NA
TGTGCCAGCACCCCCGTCCCGGGCAGGGTAGTTTCACCCCTCCACTTT
CASTPVPGRVVSPLHF
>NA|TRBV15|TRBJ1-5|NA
TGTGCCACCAGCAGAGATATGTTGGGCGGGCCGATGGCCCAGCATTTT
CATSRDMLGGPMAQHF
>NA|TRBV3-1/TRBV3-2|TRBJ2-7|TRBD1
TGTGCCAGCAGCCCGACAGGGGCCTACGAGCAGTACTTC
CASSPTGAYEQYF
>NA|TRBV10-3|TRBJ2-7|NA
TGTGCCATCAGTGAAGACAGGGACTTTAACGAGCAGTACTTC
CAISEDRDFNEQYF
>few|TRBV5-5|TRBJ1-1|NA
TGTGCCAGCAGCCGTGGCACGGGGGGAGATAACACTGAAGCTTTCTTT
CASSRGTGGDNTEAFF
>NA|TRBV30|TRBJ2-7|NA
TGTGCCTGGAGCCTATTGGACGAGCAGTACTTC
CAWSLLDEQYF
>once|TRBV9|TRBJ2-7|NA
TGTGCCAGCAGCGTAGAAGTCGGCTCCTACGAGCAGTACTTC
CASSVEVGSYEQYF
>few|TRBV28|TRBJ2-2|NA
TGTGCCAGCAGTCCGCCCAGCGGGGAGCTGTTTTTT
CASSPPSGELFF
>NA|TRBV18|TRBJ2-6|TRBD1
TGTGCCAGCTCACCGGGACAGGGACTCTCTGGGGCCAACGTCCTGACTTTC
CASSPGQGLSGANVLTF
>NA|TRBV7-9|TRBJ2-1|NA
TGTGCCAGCAGCTCGACCCCCCTCCAGGGGATTAGGAATGAGCAGTTCTTC
CASSSTPLQGIRNEQFF
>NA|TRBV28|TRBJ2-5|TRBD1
TGTGCCAGCAGAATGATAGACGAGGGACAGGCCCAGTACTTC
CASRMIDEGQAQYF
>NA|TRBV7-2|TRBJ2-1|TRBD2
TGTGCCAGCAGCTTAGCGGGACTAGCGGGGGGTCTATACAATGAGCAGTTCTTC
CASSLAGLAGGLYNEQFF
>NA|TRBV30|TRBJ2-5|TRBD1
TGTGCCGGTACAGGGGGCGAGAAGACCCAGTACTTC
CAGTGGEKTQYF
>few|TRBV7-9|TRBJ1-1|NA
TGTGCCAGCAGGCCCTACAACAGGGAGGGGGAGGGAACTGAAGCTTTCTTT
CASRPYNREGEGTEAFF
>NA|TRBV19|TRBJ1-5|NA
TGTGCCAGTAGTATATCCGGGAATAGCAATCAGCCCCAGCATTTT
CASSISGNSNQPQHF
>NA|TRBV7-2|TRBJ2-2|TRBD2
TGTGCCAGCAGCTTAGTAACCGGGACTATGAACACCGGGGAGCTGTTTTTT
CASSLVTGTMNTGELFF
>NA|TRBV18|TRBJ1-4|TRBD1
TGTGCCAGCTCACCGACCATACAGGGGGATAATGAAAAACTGTTTTTT
CASSPTIQGDNEKLFF
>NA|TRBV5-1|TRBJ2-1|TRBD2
TGCGCCAGCAGCGGTGGCGGGGGGTCCTACAATGAGCAGTTCTTC
CASSGGGGSYNEQFF
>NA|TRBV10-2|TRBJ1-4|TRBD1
TGCGCCAGCTCAACACCGGGACAGGGTACTGAAAAACTGTTTTTT
CASSTPGQGTEKLFF
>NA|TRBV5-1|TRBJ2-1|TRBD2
TGCGCCAGCAGCTTGGTTGCGGGGGGCGGGAATGAGCAGTTCTTC
CASSLVAGGGNEQFF
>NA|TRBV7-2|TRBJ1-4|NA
TGTGCCAGCAGCGCGTACAGTGCAACTAATGAAAAACTGTTTTTT
CASSAYSATNEKLFF
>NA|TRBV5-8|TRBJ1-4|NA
TGTGCCAGTCGACACGCAACTAATGAAAAACTGTTTTTT
CASRHATNEKLFF